This T cell receptor beta chain was obtained from a study of blood T cell repertoires in COVID-19. Study-level information: Sites across the United States, Italy and Spain contributed samples from acute and convalescent COVID-19.

Trimming removed 5 bases from V and 1 base from J; junction bases left unmatched: 11. From germline, CDR1 is SGHVS and CDR2 FQNEAQ. The CDR3 is 18 residues long. Sequenced by immunoSEQ multiplex PCR; TCRdb stores in-frame clones only, minus some. The sample has 140,000 or so clones; roughly 87% are singletons. The clonotype originates from a man aged 70-80 years with acute or convalescent COVID-19. Sequencing was carried out using peripheral blood. This rearrangement joins TRBV7-8 to TRBJ1-5, with 10 bases that match TRBD1. CDR3 coding DNA: TGTGCCAGCAGCCGCGGGACAGGGGTCGGAGGAAGCAATCAGCCCCAGCATTTT. Protein: CASSRGTGVGGSNQPQHF. Drawing the rest from reference TRBV7-8 and TRBJ1-5, the complete variable domain is GAGVSQSPRYKVAKRGQDVALRCDPISGHVSLFWYQQALGQGPEFLTYFQNEAQLDKSGLPSDRFFAERPEGSVSTLKIQRTQQEDSAVYLCASSRGTGVGGSNQPQHFGDGTRLSIL.